Shown below are 23 T cell receptor beta chains from a single sample sequenced in a study of response to subunit inactivated influenza vaccine. TCRdb passed the RT-PCR reads through MiXCR, listing each CDR3 protein once. The repertoire holds 650,000 to 850,000 distinct CDR3 sequences, with around 14% as singletons. The material sequenced was PBMCs from blood, taken around 14 days before vaccination. These receptors came from a man over 45 who received an inactivated influenza vaccine.

This clonotype has only a few counts. V gene TRBV5-6 combines with J gene TRBJ2-2; D is unclear. Between the trimmed V and J ends, which lost 3 bases and 6 bases, there was a span of 6 bases. The CDR3 contains 12 residues. Germline V CDR1 and CDR2: SGHDT, YYEEEE. The CDR3 region is CASSWASGELFF. The CDR3 DNA reads as TGTGCCAGCAGCTGGGCTTCCGGGGAGCTGTTTTTT.

This CDR3 reads CASSQIMRENTEAFF. The DNA for the CDR3 is TGTGCCAGCAGCCAGATCATGAGGGAGAACACTGAAGCTTTCTTT. The V gene is TRBV4-2, the J gene TRBJ1-1; D gene unclear. This CDR3 comprises 15 residues. Germline V CDR1 and CDR2: LGHNA, YNFKEQ. The V and J ends lost 3 bases and 1 base respectively, with 12 bases between them.

The V and J genes are TRBV5-1 and TRBJ2-3, with D perhaps matching TRBD2 (5 bases). Trimming stripped 4 bases from V and 4 bases from J, with 16 bases between. CDR3 length equals 15 residues. Looked up from germline, CDR1 is SGHRS and CDR2 is YFSETQ. The CDR3 protein is CASSLAGRLADTQYF. The CDR3, as DNA: TGCGCCAGCAGCCTGGCGGGTCGTCTCGCAGATACGCAGTATTTT.

This clonotype occurred many times. The chain employs TRBV12-3 or TRBV12-4 and TRBJ1-6; D might be TRBD1 (5 bases). This CDR3 has 13 amino acids. Trimming shortened V by 3 bases and J by 6 bases, and 6 bases separated the two germline ends. The CDR3 DNA is TGTGCCAGCAGTTTGCAGGGTAATTCACCCCTCCACTTT. This gives the protein CASSLQGNSPLHF.

This clonotype has just a few counts. The chain combines TRBV11-1 with TRBJ2-2; 9 bases are a match to TRBD1. CDR1 SGHAT and CDR2 FQDESV come from the germline V gene (reference sequence). The CDR3 is 18 amino acids. The V gene end was trimmed by 0 bases and the J gene end by 7 bases; junction bases not matched to a gene: 12. The CDR3 DNA reads TGTGCCAGCAGCTTAGCGCCGACAGGGGGACTCAATTACGGGGAGCTGTTTTTT. Translating gives CASSLAPTGGLNYGELFF.

V usage is TRBV5-1 and J usage is TRBJ2-1; 7 bases fit TRBD1. Germline lookup yields CDR1 SGHRS and CDR2 YFSETQ. The CDR3 is 16 amino acids. V lost 1 base and J lost 5; bases outside the gene matches: 9. The CDR3 DNA is TGCGCCAGCAGCTTGTTACGGGACAGTGACGACAATGAGCAGTTCTTC. Its translation is CASSLLRDSDDNEQFF.

The rearrangement joins TRBV12-3 or TRBV12-4 to TRBJ1-4; D not certain. The CDR3 consists of 16 residues. Deletions cut 5 bases from V and 4 bases from J, with 17 bases between. CDR3 residues: CASSLSGGLINEKLFF. The CDR3 nucleotides read TGTGCCAGCAGTCTCTCCGGCGGGCTCATTAATGAAAAACTGTTTTTT.

V is TRBV5-1 and J is TRBJ2-3; TRBD2 aligns across 9 bases. CDR3 length equals 14 residues. V was clipped by 4 bases and J by 5 bases; unmatched bases: 5. The germline gives CDR1 SGHRS, CDR2 YFSETQ. CDR3 sequence reads: CASSGSGRLDTQYF. As DNA, the CDR3 is TGCGCCAGCAGCGGTAGCGGGAGACTAGATACGCAGTATTTT.

This clonotype was recorded a few times. V and J are TRBV6-1 and TRBJ2-5, with D hard to call. The CDR3 sequence is 14 residues long. Trimming took 3 bases from V and 1 from J, leaving 9 bases between them. CDR1 MNHNS and CDR2 SASEGT come from the germline V gene. The CDR3 loop reads CASSDRLSQETQYF. The CDR3 region has the DNA TGTGCCAGCAGTGACAGACTGAGCCAAGAGACCCAGTACTTC.

In its sample, this clonotype was seen many times. The chain has TRBV6-5 and TRBJ1-1, with D unclear. The germline V and J ends were trimmed by 2 bases and 3 bases, with 16 bases remaining between them. The CDR3 runs 16 residues. Per germline, CDR1 MNHEY and CDR2 SVGAGI. CDR3 sequence reads: CASSYNGVGTDTEAFF. For the CDR3, the DNA is TGTGCCAGCAGTTACAACGGGGTGGGAACAGACACTGAAGCTTTCTTT.

The CDR3 reads CASSRTTGTEVYEQYF. The CDR3 nucleotides read TGTGCCAGCTCCCGAACTACAGGGACGGAAGTCTACGAGCAGTACTTC. V is TRBV18 and J is TRBJ2-7; D possibly corresponds to TRBD1 (6 bases). The V end lost 6 bases, the J end lost 3 bases, and 21 bases lay between the germline ends. Germline CDR1 and CDR2: KGHSH and LQKENI. This CDR3 region has 16 residues. Full variable domain (missing parts from reference TRBV18 and TRBJ2-7): NAGVMQNPRHLVRRRGQEARLRCSPMKGHSHVYWYRQLPEEGLKFMVYLQKENIIDESGMPKERFSAEFPKEGPSILRIQQVVRGDSAAYFCASSRTTGTEVYEQYFGPGTRLTVT.

This clonotype was seen only a few times. This chain connects TRBV9 to TRBJ2-3; TRBD2 might be the D (6 bases). The germline CDR1 and CDR2 sequences are SGDLS and YYNGEE. The ends were cut back, 3 bases at V and 6 bases at J, with 11 bases in the middle. This CDR3 spans 13 amino acids. CDR3 coding DNA: TGTGCCAGCAGCGCCCCTGCGGGGGATACGCAGTATTTT. Amino acid sequence: CASSAPAGDTQYF.

This clonotype came up a few times. The V gene is TRBV20-1, the J gene TRBJ1-4; D unclear. CDR3 size: 18 residues. Germline lookup yields CDR1 DFQATT and CDR2 SNEGSKA (reference sequence). The germline V and J ends were trimmed by 0 bases and 6 bases, with 23 bases remaining between them. The CDR3 nucleotides read TGCAGTGCTAGAGATGTGCGCGCCACTAGGGAGGTTTATGAAAAACTGTTTTTT. Amino acid sequence: CSARDVRATREVYEKLFF.

This clonotype was counted between two and nine times. This chain joins TRBV7-2 and TRBJ2-3, with 9 bases identical to TRBD2. CDR1 and CDR2 from the germline V gene are SGHTA and FQGNSA. The CDR3 runs 18 residues. V gave up 0 bases and J gave up 6 bases; unmatched junction bases: 13. In DNA, the CDR3 is TGTGCCAGCAGCTTAGCTGCGTTTAGCGGGAGCCCTCTGGATACGCAGTATTTT. Protein sequence: CASSLAAFSGSPLDTQYF.

This rearrangement joins TRBV4-3 to TRBJ2-1; D may be TRBD1 (5 bases). The CDR3 length is 15 residues. V was shortened by 3 bases and J by 2 bases, with 11 bases between the two germline ends. Germline V gives CDR1 LGHNA, CDR2 YSLEER. In nucleotides, the CDR3 is TGCGCCAGCAGCCAGACGGAAGGGGCCTACAATGAGCAGTTCTTC. Translated, it gives CASSQTEGAYNEQFF.

The rearrangement uses TRBV29-1 and TRBJ2-7; tentative D call: TRBD2 (6 bases). There are 15 residues in the CDR3. Germline CDR1 is SQVTM and CDR2 is ANQGSEA. Trimming pared 1 base from V and 0 bases from J, leaving 13 bases between. The CDR3 DNA reads as TGCAGCGTTGAAGGAGGTAGCGGAAGCTCCTACGAGCAGTACTTC. Protein: CSVEGGSGSSYEQYF.

About this clonotype: The junction and the germline gene differ at one end; a read error may be behind it. The rearrangement links TRBV2 to TRBJ2-3; D is unresolved. Germline V gene lookup returns CDR1 SNHLY and CDR2 FYNNEI. The CDR3 sequence is 16 residues long. For the CDR3, the DNA is TGTGCCAGCAGTGGGGCAGGCCCAATAAGCACAGATACGCAGTATTTC. Amino acid sequence: CASSGAGPISTDTQYF.

The chain combines TRBV20-1 with TRBJ2-1, with 7 nucleotides matching TRBD2. Germline V gene data show CDR1 as DFQATT and CDR2 as SNEGSKA (reference sequence). The length of the CDR3 is 10 residues. With 3 bases clipped from V and 16 bases from J, the junction kept 6 bases outside the gene matches. Here the CDR3 reads CSARTSSQFF. CDR3 nucleotides: TGCAGTGCTAGGACTAGCTCCCAATTCTTC.

The CDR3 protein is CASSQETGGFAEAFF. CDR3 nucleotide sequence: TGTGCCAGCAGCCAGGAGACAGGGGGCTTCGCTGAAGCTTTCTTT. This chain uses TRBV4-2 with TRBJ1-1; 10 nucleotides agree with TRBD1. The CDR3 loop spans 15 amino acids. From germline, CDR1 is LGHNA and CDR2 YNFKEQ. V dropped 3 bases and J dropped 6; count of bases not matched to a gene: 7.

This chain uses TRBV4-2 with TRBJ2-1, with 10 bases aligning to TRBD2. There are 18 residues in the CDR3. Germline loops: CDR1 LGHNA, CDR2 YNFKEQ. V lost 3 bases, J lost 0 bases, and 8 bases stayed unmatched. The CDR3 is CASSQLLAGTSSYNEQFF. In DNA form, the CDR3 reads TGTGCCAGCAGCCAGCTACTAGCGGGGACCAGCTCCTACAATGAGCAGTTCTTC.

The chain recombines TRBV6-5 with TRBJ2-7; 7 bases agree with TRBD2. With V trimmed by 2 bases and J by 0 bases, 4 bases remained unmatched. Germline CDR1 is MNHEY and CDR2 is SVGAGI. CDR3 length: 15 residues. The CDR3 protein is CASSYEGGSSYEQYF. CDR3 sequence (DNA): TGTGCCAGCAGTTACGAGGGCGGGAGCTCCTACGAGCAGTACTTC.

This chain uses TRBV12-3 or TRBV12-4 with TRBJ2-5, with D possibly matching TRBD2 (5 bases). The CDR3 consists of 13 residues. The ends were cut back, 5 bases at V and 3 bases at J, with 10 bases in the middle. CDR3 DNA: TGTGCCAGCAGTCCCCGGGAAGAAGAGACCCAGTACTTC. Translating it yields CASSPREEETQYF.

This clonotype turned up a few times. This chain uses TRBV7-9 with TRBJ1-2; the D gene is possibly TRBD1 (6 bases). The CDR3 has 14 amino acids. The germline V gene encodes CDR1 SEHNR and CDR2 FQNEAQ (reference sequence). With 5 bases removed from V and 7 bases from J, the gap between germline ends came to 17 bases. CDR3 coding DNA: TGTGCCAGCAGCCCAGGACAGCAAGGAAGTGGCTACACCTTC. Translated, it gives CASSPGQQGSGYTF.